The 27 T cell receptor beta chains in this list originate from one sample, sequenced in a study of blood T cells in healthy people across ages. Using a J-beta primer mix together with a sample-barcoded 5' primer, a second PCR was run for roughly 6 to 12 cycles. TCRdb reprocessed the 5' RACE reads with MiXCR, giving one entry per CDR3 protein. The table has about 930,000 distinct CDR3 sequences, 25% to 30% seen once. This same sample was also taken into another study, of T cells of mothers and their children.

The sequenced sample was blood. The receptors come from a middle-aged woman in good health.

The J gene is TRBJ2-5, the V gene TRBV6-1; 8 bases fit TRBD1. V was pared by 7 bases and J by 0 bases, with 7 bases of the junction left unmatched. Germline CDR1 is MNHNS and CDR2 is SASEGT. The CDR3 spans 15 residues. CDR3 nucleotides: TGTGCCAGCAATTCGGGACAGGCGAACCAAGAGACCCAGTACTTC. Translated: CASNSGQANQETQYF.

The V gene is TRBV20-1, the J gene TRBJ1-5; D perhaps matches TRBD1 (6 bases). CDR3 size: 16 residues. Trimming removed 1 base at V and 1 base at J, with 14 bases between. The germline V gene has CDR1 DFQATT and CDR2 SNEGSKA (reference sequence). Here the CDR3 DNA reads TGCAGTGCTAGAGCTATGGGGGGCGGGAGCAATCAGCCCCAGCATTTT. It is translated as CSARAMGGGSNQPQHF.

This clonotype was seen once. The junction departs from the called germline gene at one end, perhaps through a read error. This chain uses TRBV5-6 with TRBJ1-2; D remains unclear. This CDR3 spans 13 amino acids. Germline V gene data show CDR1 as SGHDT and CDR2 as YYEEEE. CDR3 in amino acids: CVSSSGLEYGYTF. For the CDR3, the DNA is TGTGTCAGCAGCTCCGGACTGGAATATGGCTACACCTTC.

The chain combines TRBV9 with TRBJ1-4, with 7 bases aligning to TRBD1. Germline-derived CDR1 and CDR2 are SGDLS and YYNGEE. The junction had 6 bases not matched to a gene; V was cut back by 4 bases and J by 6 bases. The length of the CDR3 is 14 residues. The CDR3 region has the DNA TGTGCCAGCAGCTGGGACAGTGGGGATGAAAAACTGTTTTTT. It codes for CASSWDSGDEKLFF. Supplemented by reference TRBV9 and TRBJ1-4, the full variable domain reads DSGVTQTPKHLITATGQRVTLRCSPRSGDLSVYWYQQSLDQGLQFLIQYYNGEERAKGNILERFSAQQFPDLHSELNLSSLELGDSALYFCASSWDSGDEKLFFGSGTQLSVL.

A word on this clonotype: A much more abundant neighbour one base away suggests this may be a read error. This rearrangement joins TRBV10-3 to TRBJ2-5; D perhaps matches TRBD2 (6 bases). The J call is doubtful: the DNA matches TRBJ2-7 better. Germline V gene sequence: CDR1 ENHRY, CDR2 SYGVKD. The CDR3 has 14 residues. Here the CDR3 DNA reads TGTGCCATCAGGGAGGGACTGGATACCTACGAGCAGTACTTC. Its protein product is CAIREGLDTYEQYF.

The chain carries TRBV5-6 and TRBJ1-2, with 9 bases fitting TRBD1. Germline V gene data show CDR1 as SGHDT and CDR2 as YYEEEE. The CDR3 contains 14 residues. J gave up 8 bases and V 3 bases, and 8 bases lay outside the gene matches. The CDR3 region is CASSSGDRAHGYTF. The CDR3 DNA is TGTGCCAGCAGCTCGGGGGACAGGGCACACGGCTACACCTTC. Full variable domain (missing parts from reference TRBV5-6 and TRBJ1-2): DAGVTQSPTHLIKTRGQQVTLRCSPKSGHDTVSWYQQALGQGPQFIFQYYEEEERQRGNFPDRFSGHQFPNYSSELNVNALLLGDSALYLCASSSGDRAHGYTFGSGTRLTVV.

This clonotype was counted many times. The chain recombines TRBV29-1 with TRBJ2-4; 7 nucleotides line up with TRBD1. CDR1 and CDR2 (germline): SQVTM, ANQGSEA. The CDR3 is 16 amino acids. Germline trimming cut 4 bases from V and 1 base from J; bases unmatched to any gene: 10. In nucleotides, the CDR3 is TGCAGCGTTGCGACGAGATTACAGGGGGCCAAAAACATTCAGTACTTC. Encoded protein: CSVATRLQGAKNIQYF. Supplemented by reference TRBV29-1 and TRBJ2-4, the full variable domain reads SAVISQKPSRDICQRGTSLTIQCQVDSQVTMMFWYRQQPGQSLTLIATANQGSEATYESGFVIDKFPISRPNLTFSTLTVSNMSPEDSSIYLCSVATRLQGAKNIQYFGAGTRLSVL.

On this clonotype itself: A clone one base away is much larger, so this may be a read error. The chain employs TRBV27 and TRBJ1-5; TRBD1 agrees at 7 bases. The V and J ends lost 1 base and 5 bases, in that order; junction bases with no gene match: 11. CDR1 is MNHEY and CDR2 is SMNVEV in the germline V gene (reference sequence). The CDR3 length is 17 residues. The CDR3 protein is CASSLFGATGYDQPQHF. The CDR3 DNA follows: TGTGCCAGCAGTTTATTCGGGGCGACAGGGTACGATCAGCCCCAGCATTTT.

V and J are TRBV3-1 and TRBJ1-2, with 9 positions matching TRBD1. The junction had 7 bases not matched to a gene; V was cut back by 5 bases and J by 6 bases. CDR1 is LGHDT, CDR2 YNNKEL, per germline (reference sequence). There are 14 residues in the CDR3. CDR3 residues: CASSSGQGMNGYTF. As DNA, the CDR3 is TGTGCCAGCAGCTCCGGACAGGGGATGAATGGCTACACCTTC.

This clonotype was seen ten or more times. Mismatch with germline at one junction end may stem from a read error. V gene TRBV7-6 combines with J gene TRBJ2-1; 10 nucleotides agree with TRBD2. The CDR3 length is 14 residues. CDR1 is SGHVS and CDR2 is FNYEAQ in the germline V gene. CDR3 sequence reads: CASSPWTSGNEQFF. The CDR3 DNA reads TGTGCTAGCAGCCCCTGGACTAGCGGCAATGAGCAGTTCTTC.

This clonotype was seen many times. The V and J genes are TRBV7-8 and TRBJ2-7; either TRBD1 or TRBD2 may supply D (6 bases each). From germline, CDR1 is SGHVS and CDR2 FQNEAQ. The V gene lost 1 base and the J gene lost 7 bases, with 11 bases spanning the gap. The CDR3 contains 13 residues. The chain's CDR3 is CASSLEGGLEQYF. The CDR3 DNA follows: TGTGCCAGCAGCTTAGAAGGGGGGCTTGAGCAGTACTTC.

This chain links TRBV28 with TRBJ2-7, with a weak D call TRBD1 (6 bases). The CDR3 extends over 14 amino acids. The germline V gene encodes CDR1 MDHEN and CDR2 SYDVKM. V was clipped by 3 bases and J by 4 bases, with 13 bases between them. The CDR3 coding sequence is TGTGCCAGCAGTTTCTCATTGGGGGCATACGAGCAGTACTTC. Residues: CASSFSLGAYEQYF.

This clonotype was detected only a few times. V is TRBV28 and J is TRBJ1-2; D unclear. CDR1 is MDHEN, CDR2 SYDVKM, per germline. The CDR3 contains 13 residues. Trimming cost V 8 bases and J 2 bases, with 12 bases left between them. DNA of the CDR3: TGTGCCAGCCGCGCGCCGGAAAACTATGGCTACACCTTC. It specifies CASRAPENYGYTF.

This clonotype was counted only a few times. The chain recombines TRBV3-1 with TRBJ1-6, with D unresolved. Per germline, CDR1 LGHDT and CDR2 YNNKEL (reference sequence). Trimming removed 0 bases at V and 6 bases at J, with 6 bases between. There are 14 residues in the CDR3. This CDR3 is CASSQDSPNSPLHF. Here the CDR3 DNA reads TGTGCCAGCAGCCAAGACAGTCCTAATTCACCCCTCCACTTT.

This clonotype was seen a few times. The CDR3 is CSAHSLALNYEQYF. CDR3 nucleotide sequence: TGCAGTGCTCACTCATTAGCGCTTAACTACGAGCAGTACTTC. This chain connects TRBV20-1 to TRBJ2-7, with a tentative D call TRBD2 (5 bases). Trimming took off 5 bases at V and 3 bases at J, with 17 bases between the two ends. The CDR3 totals 14 residues. Germline loops: CDR1 DFQATT, CDR2 SNEGSKA (reference sequence).

The table lists this clonotype with a few counts. The chain has TRBV12-3 or TRBV12-4 and TRBJ2-1, with D possibly TRBD2 on 5 matching bases. Trimming stripped 5 bases from V and 0 bases from J, with 14 bases between. The CDR3 consists of 16 residues. The CDR3 spells CASSHSWRSSYNEQFF. As DNA, the CDR3 is TGTGCCAGCAGTCATTCTTGGAGGAGCTCCTACAATGAGCAGTTCTTC.

This clonotype was recorded a few times. The chain has TRBV7-9 and TRBJ2-7, with 10 bases aligning to TRBD1. Germline values: CDR1 SEHNR, CDR2 FQNEAQ (reference sequence). This CDR3 is 15 amino acids long. With 4 bases clipped from V and 4 bases from J, the junction kept 7 bases outside the gene matches. In DNA form, the CDR3 reads TGTGCCAGCAGCTCCTTGACAGGGGGCGGTTACGAGCAGTACTTC. As protein: CASSSLTGGGYEQYF.

The CDR3 protein is CSGVGTGSVAFF. The CDR3 DNA is TGCAGCGGTGTTGGGACAGGGAGTGTAGCTTTCTTT. V gene TRBV29-1 combines with J gene TRBJ1-1, with 9 bases that match TRBD1. This CDR3 region has 12 residues. Germline V gene lookup returns CDR1 SQVTM and CDR2 ANQGSEA. J gave up 10 bases and V 7 bases, and 10 bases lay outside the gene matches.

The genes are TRBV5-1 and TRBJ1-1; TRBD1 matches at 10 bases. J gave up 6 bases and V 0 bases, and 8 bases lay outside the gene matches. Germline V gives CDR1 SGHRS, CDR2 YFSETQ. There are 16 residues in the CDR3. The CDR3 coding sequence is TGCGCCAGCAGCTTGGGAGACAGGGGGCGGTTATCTGAAGCTTTCTTT. This gives the protein CASSLGDRGRLSEAFF.

Points on this clonotype: A much larger clone sits a single nucleotide away, making a read error possible. The chain uses TRBV9 and TRBJ2-7; 8 positions agree with TRBD1. This CDR3 is 13 amino acids long. The trim removed 6 bases at V and 7 bases at J, leaving 9 bases unmatched. From germline, CDR1 is SGDLS and CDR2 YYNGEE. In DNA, the CDR3 is TGTGCCAGCAATTCCGGGACAGGTATAGAGCAGTACTTC. Amino acids: CASNSGTGIEQYF.

There are a few counts of this clonotype. The gene calls are TRBV19 and TRBJ2-3, with D perhaps matching TRBD2 (6 bases). Deletions cut 4 bases from V and 5 bases from J, with 16 bases between. The V gene's germline CDR1 is LNHDA and CDR2 SQIVND (reference sequence). This CDR3 comprises 15 residues. Written as DNA, the CDR3 is TGTGCCAGTAGTACAACCGGGAGCCTTAAAGATACGCAGTATTTT. This gives the protein CASSTTGSLKDTQYF.

The rearrangement uses TRBV5-1 and TRBJ1-1; 11 nucleotides agree with TRBD1. The CDR3 runs 16 residues. From germline, CDR1 is SGHRS and CDR2 YFSETQ. V shed 1 base and J 4 bases; nucleotides not matched to a gene: 6. The CDR3 loop is CASSLRGQGVGTEAFF. The CDR3 coding sequence is TGCGCCAGCAGCTTGAGGGGACAGGGGGTAGGCACTGAAGCTTTCTTT. Based on the CDR3 plus reference TRBV5-1 and TRBJ1-1, the full variable domain is KAGVTQTPRYLIKTRGQQVTLSCSPISGHRSVSWYQQTPGQGLQFLFEYFSETQRNKGNFPGRFSGRQFSNSRSEMNVSTLELGDSALYLCASSLRGQGVGTEAFFGQGTRLTVV.

This clonotype was seen repeatedly, ten times or more. The chain employs TRBV20-1 and TRBJ2-1; TRBD2 agrees at 10 bases. This CDR3 spans 15 amino acids. V shed 0 bases and J 6 bases; nucleotides not matched to a gene: 5. Germline loops: CDR1 DFQATT, CDR2 SNEGSKA (reference sequence). DNA of the CDR3: TGCAGTGCTAGAGAGGCCGGGACTAGCGCCAATGAGCAGTTCTTC. This translates into CSAREAGTSANEQFF.

This clonotype has only a few counts. The chain links TRBV7-9 to TRBJ2-4; D may be TRBD1 (7 bases). The CDR3 covers 15 residues. Deletions cut 3 bases from V and 13 bases from J, with 22 bases between. CDR1 is SEHNR, CDR2 FQNEAQ, per germline (reference sequence). CDR3 DNA: TGTGCCAGCAGCTTTTCCGGGACAGTGGACGCGGGGCAGTACTTC. It encodes CASSFSGTVDAGQYF.

As concerns this clonotype: This may come from a read error, since a much larger clone is one base off. The CDR3 protein is CASSLQGSLNNEQYF. CDR3 sequence (DNA): TGTGCCAGCAGTTTACAGGGTTCCCTGAACAATGAGCAGTACTTC. V usage is TRBV12-3 or TRBV12-4 and J usage is TRBJ2-1; D is perhaps TRBD1 (5 bases). The J call may be faulty, since TRBJ2-7 better matches the DNA end. This CDR3 is 15 amino acids long.

The chain links TRBV6-2 or TRBV6-3 to TRBJ1-1; 10 nucleotides agree with TRBD1. Germline CDR1 reads MNHEY; CDR2 reads SVGEGT. The V and J ends lost 4 bases and 1 base, in that order; junction bases with no gene match: 6. CDR3 length: 16 amino acids. The CDR3 here is CASSSLTGGSNTEAFF. The CDR3 DNA follows: TGTGCCAGCAGTTCTCTGACAGGGGGCTCGAACACTGAAGCTTTCTTT.

This clonotype has only a few counts. Its ends do not fully match the called genes, so a read error is possible. V gene TRBV6-5 combines with J gene TRBJ2-1, with D possibly TRBD1 on 5 matching bases. Germline V gives CDR1 MNHEY, CDR2 SVGAGI. This CDR3 is 12 amino acids long. The chain's CDR3 is CAGSYSRDEQFF. CDR3 in DNA: TGTGCCGGCAGTTACAGCAGGGATGAGCAGTTCTTC.